The next 9 T cell receptor beta chains were all read from a single sample in a study of T-cell memory formation after mild COVID-19. TCRdb passed the 5' RACE reads through MiXCR, listing each CDR3 protein once. Counted here are some 120,000 distinct CDR3 sequences, 5% to 6.5% occurring once; the ten biggest clones make up 2% to 2.5%. The source material was PBMCs or a T cell subset sorted from them (not recorded which). The receptors here all came from an adult woman who had mild COVID-19 (a few samples of this study predate the infection). Cell type and time point are not known.

A few counts support this clonotype. The CDR3 here is CASTPTRSTDTQYF. CDR3 DNA: TGTGCCAGCACCCCGACTAGGTCAACAGATACGCAGTATTTT. This chain joins TRBV6-1 and TRBJ2-3, with D possibly TRBD2 on 6 matching bases. V lost 7 bases and J 3 bases, leaving 14 bases between the germline ends. The CDR3 is 14 amino acids. The V gene's germline CDR1 is MNHNS and CDR2 SASEGT.

The chain has TRBV9 and TRBJ2-1, with 7 bases fitting TRBD2. V lost 2 bases and J lost 7; bases outside the gene matches: 9. Germline V gene lookup returns CDR1 SGDLS and CDR2 YYNGEE. The CDR3 extends over 15 amino acids. Here the CDR3 DNA reads TGTGCCAGCAGCGTTGGGGGAGGGCCAAGAAATGAGCAGTTCTTC. Protein product: CASSVGGGPRNEQFF.

The V call is TRBV24-1, the J call TRBJ1-5; TRBD1 agrees at 8 bases. V lost 5 bases and J lost 0; bases outside the gene matches: 8. Germline V CDR1 and CDR2: KGHDR, SFDVKD. This CDR3 spans 17 amino acids. CDR3 residues: CATSGAGRGLSNQPQHF. CDR3 coding DNA: TGTGCCACCAGTGGAGCGGGCAGGGGGCTTAGCAATCAGCCCCAGCATTTT.

This clonotype has a count of ten or more. The genes are TRBV5-1 and TRBJ2-1; 9 bases align to TRBD1. Losses at the gene ends were 0 bases for V and 5 bases for J; bases not matched to a gene: 0. The CDR3 runs 14 residues. Germline V lookup: CDR1 SGHRS, CDR2 YFSETQ. In nucleotides, the CDR3 is TGCGCCAGCAGCTTGGGGGACAGGGACAATGAGCAGTTCTTC. This gives the protein CASSLGDRDNEQFF.

A single count supports this clonotype. The chain joins TRBV7-2 to TRBJ2-1; tentatively, D is TRBD2 (7 bases). Germline lookup yields CDR1 SGHTA and CDR2 FQGNSA. The length of the CDR3 is 15 residues. V lost 5 bases and J lost 7, with 18 bases in between. The DNA for the CDR3 is TGTGCCAGCAGCGCGCTGGGGGGGGGCTATAATGAGCAGTTCTTC. Translation: CASSALGGGYNEQFF.

This clonotype was observed a handful of times. The chain recombines TRBV27 with TRBJ2-3, with 8 bases fitting TRBD2. This CDR3 has 15 residues. Trimming at V came to 5 bases and at J to 2 bases, leaving 6 bases not matched to a gene. The V gene's germline CDR1 is MNHEY and CDR2 SMNVEV (reference sequence). This CDR3 reads CASSPQTSATDTQYF. CDR3 nucleotides: TGTGCCAGCAGTCCCCAGACTAGCGCCACAGATACGCAGTATTTT.

This clonotype came up a few times. The chain links TRBV6-5 to TRBJ1-3, with D tentatively TRBD1 (5 bases). The V gene lost 6 bases and the J gene lost 5 bases, with 14 bases spanning the gap. This CDR3 contains 14 residues. CDR1 is MNHEY, CDR2 SVGAGI, per germline. CDR3 region: CASSKLGGRNTIYF. The CDR3 DNA sequence: TGTGCCAGCAGCAAGTTGGGGGGTAGAAACACCATATATTTT.

There are a few counts of this clonotype. This chain uses TRBV29-1 with TRBJ2-1; D tentatively reads TRBD1 or TRBD2 (5 bases each). The CDR3 is 12 residues long. Per germline, CDR1 SQVTM and CDR2 ANQGSEA. The ends were cut back, 2 bases at V and 14 bases at J, with 16 bases in the middle. The CDR3 loop is CSVETGRVREFF. The CDR3, as DNA: TGCAGCGTTGAAACAGGAAGAGTGAGGGAGTTCTTC.

The V call is TRBV6-4, the J call TRBJ2-3; 8 nucleotides align to TRBD2. Unmatched junction bases numbered 9, after V lost 5 bases and J lost 5 bases. This CDR3 spans 15 amino acids. Per the germline V gene, CDR1 is MRHNA and CDR2 is SNTAGT. CDR3 region: CASSQGSGGRDTQYF. For the CDR3, the DNA is TGTGCCAGCAGTCAAGGGAGCGGGGGTAGAGATACGCAGTATTTT.